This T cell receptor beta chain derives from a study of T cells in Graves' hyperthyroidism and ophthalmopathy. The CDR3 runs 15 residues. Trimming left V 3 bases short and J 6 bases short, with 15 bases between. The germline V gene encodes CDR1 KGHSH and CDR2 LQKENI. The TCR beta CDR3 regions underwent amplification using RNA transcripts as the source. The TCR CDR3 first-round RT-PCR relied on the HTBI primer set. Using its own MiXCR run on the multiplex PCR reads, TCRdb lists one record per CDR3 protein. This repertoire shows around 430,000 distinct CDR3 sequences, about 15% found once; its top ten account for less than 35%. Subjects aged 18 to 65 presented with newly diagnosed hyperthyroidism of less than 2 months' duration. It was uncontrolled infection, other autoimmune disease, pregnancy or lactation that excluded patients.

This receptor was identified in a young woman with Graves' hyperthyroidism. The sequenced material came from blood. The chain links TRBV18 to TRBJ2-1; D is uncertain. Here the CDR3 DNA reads TGTGCCAGCTCACCCCGTACGGTGATGGGCAATGAGCAGTTCTTC. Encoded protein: CASSPRTVMGNEQFF.